A single sample is the source of the 5 T cell receptor beta chains below, sequenced in a study of blood T cell repertoires in COVID-19. Profiling relied on immunoSEQ multiplex PCR, and the TCRdb table lists in-frame clones only, not all of them. This sample has about 190,000 clones; about 85% occur once, and the top ten carry roughly 21%. The specimen sequenced was peripheral blood. These receptors all stem from a man aged 55-75 years with active or convalescent COVID-19.

V usage is TRBV6-5 and J usage is TRBJ2-1; 10 bases are shared with TRBD1. V was pared by 10 bases and J by 3 bases, with 9 bases of the junction left unmatched. Looked up from germline, CDR1 is MNHEY and CDR2 is SVGAGI. CDR3 length: 15 residues. The CDR3: CATIDRGRYYNEQFF. The CDR3, as DNA: TGTGCCACGATCGACAGGGGGCGATACTACAATGAGCAGTTCTTC.

V is TRBV19 and J is TRBJ1-5; D perhaps matches TRBD1 (5 bases). This CDR3 region has 15 residues. Trimming stripped 3 bases from V and 1 base from J, with 10 bases between. The V gene's germline CDR1 is LNHDA and CDR2 SQIVND (reference sequence). The CDR3 reads CASSMSRASNQPQHF. CDR3 in DNA: TGTGCCAGTAGTATGTCCAGGGCCAGCAATCAGCCCCAGCATTTT.

The CDR3 DNA is TGTGCCAGCAGCCCCAGCGGGGTCTCCTACGAGCAGTACTTC. Its translation is CASSPSGVSYEQYF. This chain uses TRBV6-5 with TRBJ2-7, with 7 bases aligning to TRBD2. Germline V gene sequence: CDR1 MNHEY, CDR2 SVGAGI. The J segment lost 0 bases and the V segment lost 6 bases, leaving 5 bases of the junction unmatched. There are 14 residues in the CDR3.

The chain uses TRBV6-1 and TRBJ1-5, with D perhaps matching TRBD1 (5 bases). Germline assignment: CDR1 MNHNS and CDR2 SASEGT. Trimming took off 0 bases at V and 5 bases at J, with 14 bases between the two ends. The CDR3 loop spans 16 amino acids. The CDR3 loop is CASSEALGRADQPQHF. The CDR3 coding sequence is TGTGCCAGCAGTGAAGCGCTCGGCAGGGCCGATCAGCCCCAGCATTTT.

The rearrangement uses TRBV24-1 and TRBJ2-3; weak D call: TRBD1 (5 bases). CDR1 and CDR2 from the germline V gene are KGHDR and SFDVKD. Trimming removed 5 bases at V and 2 bases at J, with 13 bases between. The CDR3 covers 15 residues. Here the CDR3 reads CATSGSGRVTDTQYF. CDR3 sequence (DNA): TGTGCCACCAGTGGATCGGGCAGGGTCACAGATACGCAGTATTTT.